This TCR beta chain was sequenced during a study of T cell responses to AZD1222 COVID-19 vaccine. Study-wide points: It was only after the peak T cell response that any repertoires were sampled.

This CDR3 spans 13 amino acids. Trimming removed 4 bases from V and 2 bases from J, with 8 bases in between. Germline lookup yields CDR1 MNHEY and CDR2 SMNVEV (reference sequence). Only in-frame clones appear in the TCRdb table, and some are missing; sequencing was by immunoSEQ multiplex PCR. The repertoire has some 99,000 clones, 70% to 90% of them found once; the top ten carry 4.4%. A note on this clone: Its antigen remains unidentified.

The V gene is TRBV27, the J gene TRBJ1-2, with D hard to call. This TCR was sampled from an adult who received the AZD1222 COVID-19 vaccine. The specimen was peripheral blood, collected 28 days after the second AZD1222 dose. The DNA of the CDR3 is TGTGCCAGCAGTTATCGGGAGAACTATGGCTACACCTTC. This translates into CASSYRENYGYTF.